The clone carrying this T cell receptor (beta chain) was seen only a few times. This sample was taken from a study of cytomegalovirus exposure and HLA in healthy donors. CDR1 and CDR2 (germline): MNHEY, SMNVEV (reference sequence). The CDR3 is 15 residues long. With 2 bases removed from V and 2 bases from J, the gap between germline ends came to 12 bases. With 60 Vbeta and 13 Jbeta primers, the PCR was carried out. TCRdb's copy holds only in-frame clones and misses some; the assay was immunoSEQ multiplex PCR. The table shows roughly 120,000 clones, with 81% occurring only once. The TCR comes from a woman in her twenties or thirties in good health and CMV-seronegative. The source material was PBMCs. V gene TRBV27 combines with J gene TRBJ2-5, with a tentative D call TRBD2 (5 bases). The CDR3 region is CASSLRTFFQETQYF. In DNA form, the CDR3 reads TGTGCCAGCAGTTTAAGGACTTTTTTTCAAGAGACCCAGTACTTC.